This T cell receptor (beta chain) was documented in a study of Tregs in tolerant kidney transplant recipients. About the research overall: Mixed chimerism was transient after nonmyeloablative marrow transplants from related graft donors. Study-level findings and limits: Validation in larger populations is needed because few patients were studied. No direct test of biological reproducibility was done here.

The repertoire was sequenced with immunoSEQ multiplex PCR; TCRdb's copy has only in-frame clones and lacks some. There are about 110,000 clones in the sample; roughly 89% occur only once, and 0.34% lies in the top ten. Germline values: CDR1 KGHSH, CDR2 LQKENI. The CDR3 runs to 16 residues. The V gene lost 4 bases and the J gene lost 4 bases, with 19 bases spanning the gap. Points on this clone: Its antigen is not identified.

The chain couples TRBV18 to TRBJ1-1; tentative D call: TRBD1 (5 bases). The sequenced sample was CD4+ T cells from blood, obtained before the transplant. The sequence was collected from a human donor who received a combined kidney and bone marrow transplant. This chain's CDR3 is CASSLAGGSLSTEAFF. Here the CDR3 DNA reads TGTGCCAGCTCACTAGCGGGGGGAAGCCTTAGCACTGAAGCTTTCTTT.